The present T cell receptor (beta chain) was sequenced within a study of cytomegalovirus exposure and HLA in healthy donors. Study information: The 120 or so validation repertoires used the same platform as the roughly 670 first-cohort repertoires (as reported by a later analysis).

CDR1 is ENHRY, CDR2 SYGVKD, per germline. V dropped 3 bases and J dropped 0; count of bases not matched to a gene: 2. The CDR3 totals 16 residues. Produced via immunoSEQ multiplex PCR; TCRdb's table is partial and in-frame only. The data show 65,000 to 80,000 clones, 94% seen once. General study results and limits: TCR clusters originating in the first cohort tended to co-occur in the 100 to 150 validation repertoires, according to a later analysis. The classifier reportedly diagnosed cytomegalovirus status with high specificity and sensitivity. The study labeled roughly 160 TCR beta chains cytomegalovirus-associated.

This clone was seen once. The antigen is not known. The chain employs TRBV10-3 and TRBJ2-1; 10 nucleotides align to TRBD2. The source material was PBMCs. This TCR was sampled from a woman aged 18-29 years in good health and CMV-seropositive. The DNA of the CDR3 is TGTGCCATCAGTGATGCTAGCGGGAGCTCCTACAATGAGCAGTTCTTC. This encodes CAISDASGSSYNEQFF.